These 32 T cell receptor beta chains were sequenced from one sample in a study of T cells in Graves' hyperthyroidism and ophthalmopathy (dated by TCRdb to the late 2010s). Libraries were constructed by multiplex PCR. The listed sequencing device is Illumina HiSeq 2000. TCR beta CDR3 regions were amplified from RNA transcripts. The first round of RT-PCR for the TCR CDR3 was performed with the HTBI primer set and the Qiagen OneStep RT-PCR kit. TCRdb passed the public sequencing reads through fastp at Q25 and MiXCR, retaining productive beta sequences. When rows share a CDR3 protein, they turn into one entry using the most common DNA and genes. This sample is represented by 300,000 or so distinct CDR3 sequences; around 16% of them were singletons. Clones ranked in the top ten supply around 34% of the sample. The specimen was blood. All receptors come from a young man with Graves' hyperthyroidism.

This clonotype occurred many times. The chain recombines TRBV18 with TRBJ2-3, with 7 bases that match TRBD1. Germline CDR1 KGHSH, CDR2 LQKENI. The CDR3 runs 15 residues. Trimming cost V 3 bases and J 0 bases; bases outside gene matches: 3. Here the CDR3 reads CASSPDRSSTDTQYF. The CDR3 DNA sequence: TGTGCCAGCTCACCGGACAGGTCTAGCACAGATACGCAGTATTTT.

The DNA for the CDR3 is TGTGCCAGCAGCCTGTATACGGCCCCGGGACACCTCTCCTACGAGCAGTACTTC. It codes for CASSLYTAPGHLSYEQYF. The chain carries TRBV7-2 and TRBJ2-7, with D maybe TRBD1 (6 bases). Between the trimmed V and J ends, which lost 5 bases and 0 bases, there was a span of 23 bases. This CDR3 is built from 18 residues. The germline CDR1 and CDR2 sequences are SGHTA and FQGNSA.

This chain links TRBV6-6 with TRBJ1-6; 10 bases are a match to TRBD1. V trimming: 0 bases; J trimming: 10 bases; junction bases outside the gene matches: 6. The CDR3 covers 16 residues. Germline V gives CDR1 MNHNY, CDR2 SVGAGI (reference sequence). The CDR3 loop reads CASSYSSGTGASPLHF. CDR3 sequence (DNA): TGTGCCAGCAGTTACTCCTCCGGGACAGGGGCATCACCCCTCCACTTT.

The sample holds many counts of this clonotype. This sequence joins TRBV20-1 and TRBJ2-7; no clear D. Trimming took 6 bases from V and 4 from J, leaving 13 bases between them. CDR3 length: 12 residues. The germline CDR1 and CDR2 sequences are DFQATT and SNEGSKA (reference sequence). The CDR3 coding sequence is TGCAGTGCGGGAAGAAGAAGATACGAGCAGTACTTC. This sequence encodes CSAGRRRYEQYF.

V and J are TRBV7-8 and TRBJ2-5; D is perhaps TRBD1 (6 bases). The CDR3 runs 16 residues. Germline-derived CDR1 and CDR2 are SGHVS and FQNEAQ. The V gene lost 5 bases and the J gene lost 2 bases, with 18 bases spanning the gap. Here the CDR3 reads CASSPITDRDQETQYF. The CDR3 bases are TGTGCCAGCAGCCCCATAACGGACAGAGATCAAGAGACCCAGTACTTC. The full variable domain, completed using reference TRBV7-8 and TRBJ2-5, is GAGVSQSPRYKVAKRGQDVALRCDPISGHVSLFWYQQALGQGPEFLTYFQNEAQLDKSGLPSDRFFAERPEGSVSTLKIQRTQQEDSAVYLCASSPITDRDQETQYFGPGTRLLVL.

Only a few counts were recorded for this clonotype. An end of the junction does not agree with germline; a read error may underlie this. V and J are TRBV12-3 or TRBV12-4 and TRBJ1-4; perhaps TRBD1 as D (6 bases). CDR3 size: 14 residues. CDR3 loop: CASRDRGTNEELFF. DNA of the CDR3: TGTGCCAGCAGGGACAGAGGAACTAATGAAGAACTGTTTTTT.

Notes on this clonotype: Without the conserved terminal phenylalanine or tryptophan, this CDR3 likely stems from a read error. The chain couples TRBV20-1 to TRBJ1-1; TRBD1 aligns across 8 bases. The CDR3 has 12 residues. Germline loops: CDR1 DFQATT, CDR2 SNEGSKA (reference sequence). The CDR3 bases are TGCAGCGGAGGACAGGGAAACACTGAAGCTTTCCTT. Encoded protein: CSGGQGNTEAFL.

The chain is built from TRBV20-1 and TRBJ2-1; D is ambiguous. The germline V gene encodes CDR1 DFQATT and CDR2 SNEGSKA (reference sequence). The V end lost 5 bases, the J end lost 0 bases, and 14 bases lay between the germline ends. CDR3 length: 15 amino acids. CDR3 nucleotides: TGCAGTGCTGAATTTAGGAGTGACTCCTACAATGAGCAGTTCTTC. Translated, it gives CSAEFRSDSYNEQFF.

This clonotype was found a few times. The chain employs TRBV27 and TRBJ2-2; D is possibly TRBD2 (6 bases). Trimming removed 4 bases at V and 1 base at J, with 10 bases between. CDR1 is MNHEY and CDR2 is SMNVEV in the germline V gene (reference sequence). There are 15 residues in the CDR3. CDR3 DNA sequence: TGTGCCAGCAGTTACTCGCGGGGGAACACCGGGGAGCTGTTTTTT. Residues: CASSYSRGNTGELFF.

The table lists this clonotype with many counts. The gene calls are TRBV15 and TRBJ2-7, with D unresolved. The germline V and J ends were trimmed by 5 bases and 2 bases, with 10 bases remaining between them. CDR1 LNHNV and CDR2 YYDKDF come from the germline V gene (reference sequence). CDR3 length: 13 amino acids. The CDR3 nucleotides read TGTGCCACCAGCGAGACGGTACCCTACGAGCAGTACTTC. Protein: CATSETVPYEQYF.

The sample holds many counts of this clonotype. The chain joins TRBV11-3 to TRBJ2-7; D is undetermined. The CDR3 loop spans 15 amino acids. Per the germline V gene, CDR1 is SGHNT and CDR2 is YENEEA. Trimming pared 0 bases from V and 3 bases from J, leaving 12 bases between. The chain's CDR3 is CASSLESGDIYEQYF. For the CDR3, the DNA is TGTGCCAGCAGCTTAGAGTCAGGCGACATCTACGAGCAGTACTTC.

This chain uses TRBV12-3 or TRBV12-4 with TRBJ2-5; TRBD2 matches at 7 bases. The CDR3 runs 14 residues. J gave up 4 bases and V 5 bases, and 7 bases lay outside the gene matches. CDR3 nucleotide sequence: TGTGCCAGCAGTCCTACTAGCGTAGGAGAGACCCAGTACTTC. Protein: CASSPTSVGETQYF.

The table lists this clonotype with many counts. This sequence joins TRBV2 and TRBJ1-2, with TRBD1 matching 7 bases. The V gene end was trimmed by 2 bases and the J gene end by 3 bases; junction bases not matched to a gene: 6. The CDR3 totals 15 residues. Per the germline V gene, CDR1 is SNHLY and CDR2 is FYNNEI. DNA for the CDR3: TGTGCCAGCAGTGAATGGGGGACAGATTACTATGGCTACACCTTC. Translated: CASSEWGTDYYGYTF.

The chain recombines TRBV6-5 with TRBJ1-4; maybe TRBD1 (5 bases). V dropped 0 bases and J dropped 6 bases, with 17 bases sitting between them. The CDR3 consists of 17 residues. The germline gives CDR1 MNHEY, CDR2 SVGAGI. The CDR3 nucleotides are TGTGCCAGCAGTTACTCTGACCGAGGGGATGGGGATGAAAAACTGTTTTTT. It codes for CASSYSDRGDGDEKLFF.

This clonotype was observed a few times. This rearrangement joins TRBV24-1 to TRBJ2-3; 8 bases map to TRBD2. CDR3 length equals 15 residues. V was pared by 5 bases and J by 4 bases, with 7 bases of the junction left unmatched. Germline assignment: CDR1 KGHDR and CDR2 SFDVKD. In nucleotides, the CDR3 is TGTGCCACCAGTGGTCTAGCGGGTTTTGCAGATACGCAGTATTTT. Its protein product is CATSGLAGFADTQYF.

This clonotype was recorded a few times. This chain links TRBV4-1 with TRBJ1-1; 7 nucleotides agree with TRBD1. Trimming at V came to 1 base and at J to 1 base, leaving 9 bases not matched to a gene. The CDR3 contains 17 residues. Germline CDR1 MGHRA, CDR2 YSYEKL. The CDR3 reads CASSQGQGGRPNTEAFF. The DNA for the CDR3 is TGCGCCAGCAGCCAAGGACAGGGCGGGAGGCCGAACACTGAAGCTTTCTTT.

With regard to this clonotype: This CDR3 is missing its conserved last phenylalanine or tryptophan, likely due to a read error. The rearrangement links TRBV4-1 to TRBJ2-5, with TRBD1 as a possible D gene (6 bases). Germline CDR1 MGHRA, CDR2 YSYEKL. Trimming removed 4 bases at V and 1 base at J, with 13 bases between. This CDR3 has 15 residues. The CDR3 here is CASSLTLGGQETQYS. CDR3 bases: TGCGCCAGCAGCCTCACTCTAGGGGGCCAAGAGACCCAGTACTCC.

Many counts were recorded for this clonotype. The chain links TRBV20-1 to TRBJ2-5; D is possibly TRBD2 (5 bases). The V gene lost 3 bases and the J gene lost 0 bases, with 14 bases spanning the gap. CDR1 is DFQATT and CDR2 is SNEGSKA in the germline V gene (reference sequence). The CDR3 has 15 amino acids. The CDR3 spells CSASRVGADQETQYF. The CDR3 DNA follows: TGCAGTGCTAGTCGAGTCGGAGCGGACCAAGAGACCCAGTACTTC.

This clonotype was recorded many times. V and J are TRBV2 and TRBJ2-7; TRBD1 aligns across 8 bases. The junction had 3 bases not matched to a gene; V was cut back by 2 bases and J by 3 bases. The germline V gene has CDR1 SNHLY and CDR2 FYNNEI. The CDR3 spans 14 residues. CDR3 nucleotides: TGTGCCAGCAGTGAACGGACAGGGAACTACGAGCAGTACTTC. Protein product: CASSERTGNYEQYF.

This clonotype was recorded at least ten times. The chain links TRBV7-3 to TRBJ2-1, with a possible D match to TRBD2 (5 bases). The CDR3 totals 13 residues. Germline-derived CDR1 and CDR2 are SGHTA and FQGTGA. V was cut by 5 bases and J by 5 bases, with 10 bases left in between. DNA for the CDR3: TGTGCCAGCAGCGTCGGGATTAACAATGAGCAGTTCTTC. Translated: CASSVGINNEQFF. The variable domain in full, with the rest retrieved from reference TRBV7-3 and TRBJ2-1, is GAGVSQTPSNKVTEKGKYVELRCDPISGHTALYWYRQSLGQGPEFLIYFQGTGAADDSGLPNDRFFAVRPEGSVSTLKIQRTERGDSAVYLCASSVGINNEQFFGPGTRLTVL.

This clonotype was picked up many times. V is TRBV7-9 and J is TRBJ1-2, with TRBD1 matching over 7 bases. The J segment lost 6 bases and the V segment lost 11 bases, leaving 9 bases of the junction unmatched. The CDR3 is 12 amino acids. The germline V gene has CDR1 SEHNR and CDR2 FQNEAQ (reference sequence). The CDR3: CAAARGGDGYTF. The CDR3 DNA sequence: TGTGCCGCCGCCAGAGGGGGCGATGGCTACACCTTC. The whole variable domain, remainder taken from reference TRBV7-9 and TRBJ1-2, is DTGVSQNPRHKITKRGQNVTFRCDPISEHNRLYWYRQTLGQGPEFLTYFQNEAQLEKSRLLSDRFSAERPKGSFSTLEIQRTEQGDSAMYLCAAARGGDGYTFGSGTRLTVV.

In the case of this clonotype: A much larger clone lies one base from this, so it may be a read error. The gene calls are TRBV2 and TRBJ1-5; D unresolved. Looked up from germline, CDR1 is SNHLY and CDR2 is FYNNEI. This CDR3 comprises 13 residues. Trimming stripped 8 bases from V and 4 bases from J, with 12 bases between. The DNA of the CDR3 is TGTGCCAGCCGGTGGGTACTTAATCAGCCCCAGCATTTT. It codes for CASRWVLNQPQHF.

V and J are TRBV6-5 and TRBJ1-1; D not resolved. Trimming removed 2 bases from V and 7 bases from J, with 5 bases in between. The CDR3 contains 11 residues. CDR1 is MNHEY and CDR2 is SVGAGI in the germline V gene. DNA for the CDR3: TGTGCCAGCAGTTACGACGGTGAAGCTTTCTTT. It is translated as CASSYDGEAFF.

J is TRBJ2-5 and V is TRBV5-1, with TRBD1 identical over 10 bases. CDR3 length: 15 residues. The junction had 5 bases not matched to a gene; V was cut back by 3 bases and J by 3 bases. Germline V gene sequence: CDR1 SGHRS, CDR2 YFSETQ. CDR3: CASSWGQGREETQYF. The CDR3 DNA reads as TGCGCCAGCAGCTGGGGACAGGGGAGAGAAGAGACCCAGTACTTC.

This clonotype was picked up many times. This chain links TRBV6-5 with TRBJ1-1; TRBD1 agrees at 8 bases. The CDR3 spans 15 residues. J lost 3 bases, V lost 2 bases, and 5 bases had no gene match. The V gene's germline CDR1 is MNHEY and CDR2 SVGAGI. The CDR3, as DNA: TGTGCCAGCAGTTACCGGACAGGGATGGACACTGAAGCTTTCTTT. It is translated as CASSYRTGMDTEAFF.

In DNA form, the CDR3 reads TGTGCCAGCAGCTTAAAGGTGGCCGGCAATCAGCCCCAGCATTTT. Encoded protein: CASSLKVAGNQPQHF. This rearrangement joins TRBV7-2 to TRBJ1-5; the D is unclear. The CDR3 is made up of 15 amino acids. CDR1 and CDR2 (germline): SGHTA, FQGNSA. V lost 2 bases and J 2 bases, leaving 10 bases between the germline ends.

This clonotype was seen ten or more times. V usage is TRBV12-3 or TRBV12-4 and J usage is TRBJ1-4, with a tentative D call TRBD1 (5 bases). The CDR3 is made up of 17 amino acids. The V end was cut by 7 bases, the J end by 3 bases, with 21 bases between. The CDR3 coding sequence is TGTGCCAGCACGTCGGGTAGGGGAAGTTGGGCTAATGAAAAACTGTTTTTT. It codes for CASTSGRGSWANEKLFF.

The table lists this clonotype with many counts. The V and J genes are TRBV11-3 and TRBJ2-3; D call uncertain. V lost 4 bases, J lost 6 bases, and 11 bases lay in between. The CDR3 extends over 13 amino acids. Germline V CDR1 and CDR2: SGHNT, YENEEA. The CDR3 is CASSSTQADTQYF. In DNA form, the CDR3 reads TGTGCCAGCAGCTCCACTCAGGCGGATACGCAGTATTTT.

The V call is TRBV19, the J call TRBJ2-3; no clear D. The CDR3 is made up of 16 amino acids. Looked up from germline, CDR1 is LNHDA and CDR2 is SQIVND (reference sequence). The V end was cut by 6 bases, the J end by 1 base, with 17 bases between. The CDR3 sequence is CASSLARTAGTDTQYF. CDR3 sequence (DNA): TGTGCCAGTAGCCTTGCTAGAACTGCCGGCACAGATACGCAGTATTTT.

To note about this clonotype: A much more abundant neighbour one base away suggests this may be a read error. The J gene is TRBJ1-4, the V gene TRBV24-1, with D possibly being TRBD1 (6 bases). The germline V gene has CDR1 KGHDR and CDR2 SFDVKD. The CDR3 has 14 residues. CDR3 sequence reads: CAASDNRELGKLFF. The CDR3 DNA is TGTGCCGCCAGTGATAACAGGGAACTCGGAAAACTGTTTTTT.

This clonotype came up many times. The CDR3 sequence: CASSREPQGFGYTF. The CDR3 DNA reads TGTGCCAGCAGCCGCGAACCTCAGGGTTTCGGCTACACCTTC. J is TRBJ1-2 and V is TRBV7-2; D is possibly TRBD1 (5 bases). CDR1 SGHTA and CDR2 FQGNSA come from the germline V gene. V was cut by 5 bases and J by 8 bases, with 18 bases left in between. The CDR3 loop spans 14 amino acids. The whole variable domain, filled in from reference TRBV7-2 and TRBJ1-2, reads GAGVSQSPSNKVTEKGKDVELRCDPISGHTALYWYRQSLGQGLEFLIYFQGNSAPDKSGLPSDRFSAERTGGSVSTLTIQRTQQEDSAVYLCASSREPQGFGYTFGSGTRLTVV.

This clonotype was seen more than once but under ten times. J is TRBJ2-1 and V is TRBV7-6; a possible D gene is TRBD2 (6 bases). V gave up 8 bases and J gave up 6 bases, with 11 bases separating them. In germline, CDR1 is SGHVS, CDR2 FNYEAQ. The CDR3 runs to 12 residues. As DNA, the CDR3 is TGTGCCAGCTCGGGACTTCTCAATGAGCAGTTCTTC. This encodes CASSGLLNEQFF.